What follows describes a single TCR beta chain. Sequencing was performed with immunoSEQ multiplex PCR; in TCRdb, only in-frame clones are kept and a portion is missing. The sample contains hundreds of thousands of clones, roughly 90% of which appear only once. Germline V gene data show CDR1 as LGHNA and CDR2 as YNFKEQ. The CDR3 is 16 residues long. Unmatched junction bases numbered 4, after V lost 1 base and J lost 0 bases. These data originate in a study of shared T cell receptors in the human thymus. A further study also used this sample, focusing on human thymus T cells. That paper adds: Surgeons resected thymus tissue during corrective heart surgery. Blood and thymic repertoires both appeared biased in V and J gene usage.

The chain is built from TRBV4-2 and TRBJ2-7; 9 bases line up with TRBD2. The TCR originated in a boy under two years old with a congenital heart defect. The sequenced sample was thymocytes. CDR3 coding DNA: TGTGCCAGCAGCCAAGCGAGCGGGAGGAGCTCCTACGAGCAGTACTTC. Translating gives CASSQASGRSSYEQYF.